The 22 T cell receptor beta chains listed next were all sequenced from one sample in a study of T-cell reconstitution after alpha-beta-depleted transplantation in children. Unique molecular identifiers were incorporated when the TCRbeta library was constructed. TCRdb processed the PCR reads anew with MiXCR; each CDR3 protein has one entry. The table has about 110,000 distinct CDR3 sequences, roughly 6.1% seen once. Sequencing was performed on PBMCs, mostly from graft donor cells, taken 360 days after TCRalphabeta/CD19-depleted stem cell transplant. The source is a male patient aged 2 to 9 who had a stem cell transplant for acute lymphoblastic leukemia, so the T cells may come from the graft donor.

There are many counts of this clonotype. V and J are TRBV7-9 and TRBJ2-1, with D tentatively TRBD2 (5 bases). Deletions cut 3 bases from V and 9 bases from J, with 18 bases between. The CDR3 totals 15 residues. Germline CDR1 and CDR2: SEHNR and FQNEAQ (reference sequence). The CDR3 sequence is CASSFARVAAGEQFF. Here the CDR3 DNA reads TGTGCCAGCAGCTTCGCTAGGGTCGCCGCGGGTGAGCAGTTCTTC.

The J gene is TRBJ2-7, the V gene TRBV7-9; D remains unclear. Trimming took 1 base from V and 2 from J, leaving 12 bases between them. The V gene's germline CDR1 is SEHNR and CDR2 FQNEAQ (reference sequence). CDR3 length equals 15 residues. This CDR3 reads CASSLDAGEAYEQYF. In nucleotides, the CDR3 is TGTGCCAGCAGCTTAGACGCAGGAGAAGCCTACGAGCAGTACTTC.

The chain combines TRBV20-1 with TRBJ2-7; D is perhaps TRBD2 (6 bases). The CDR3 is 16 residues long. The V end lost 5 bases, the J end lost 2 bases, and 22 bases lay between the germline ends. Looked up from germline, CDR1 is DFQATT and CDR2 is SNEGSKA (reference sequence). CDR3 sequence: CSAYRHGTHSAYEQYF. The DNA for the CDR3 is TGCAGTGCTTACCGGCACGGGACTCATTCGGCCTACGAGCAGTACTTC.

The table lists this clonotype with many counts. The chain carries TRBV27 and TRBJ1-2; TRBD1 agrees at 7 bases. Per the germline V gene, CDR1 is MNHEY and CDR2 is SMNVEV (reference sequence). The length of the CDR3 is 15 residues. Trimming took 6 bases from V and 5 from J; bases not matched to a gene: 12. The CDR3 sequence is CASRSGGGRGYGYTF. CDR3 DNA: TGTGCCAGCAGGTCAGGGGGGGGAAGAGGATATGGCTACACCTTC.

At least ten counts were recorded for this clonotype. V gene TRBV5-1 combines with J gene TRBJ2-7; weak D call: TRBD1 (6 bases). V lost 0 bases and J lost 7, with 11 bases in between. This CDR3 has 13 residues. Germline V gives CDR1 SGHRS, CDR2 YFSETQ. CDR3 protein: CASSLGQVWEQYF. The CDR3 nucleotides read TGCGCCAGCAGCTTGGGACAGGTCTGGGAGCAGTACTTC.

This clonotype is medium-sized within its sample. V and J are TRBV5-1 and TRBJ1-6; no firm D call. The CDR3 spans 13 residues. V lost 0 bases to trimming and J lost 9 bases, with 7 bases between them. Germline assignment: CDR1 SGHRS and CDR2 YFSETQ. CDR3 amino acids: CASSLAEGSPLHF. For the CDR3, the DNA is TGCGCCAGCAGCTTGGCCGAGGGTTCACCCCTCCACTTT.

This clonotype was observed a few times. The J gene is TRBJ2-1, the V gene TRBV5-1; 8 nucleotides align to TRBD2. This CDR3 has 17 amino acids. In germline, CDR1 is SGHRS, CDR2 YFSETQ. With 4 bases clipped from V and 7 bases from J, the junction kept 16 bases outside the gene matches. CDR3 region: CASSGSHQRGPRNEQFF. In DNA, the CDR3 is TGCGCCAGCAGCGGGTCCCATCAGCGGGGGCCGAGGAATGAGCAGTTCTTC.

This clonotype was detected many times. The V and J genes are TRBV5-1 and TRBJ2-3; TRBD2 might be the D (7 bases). The V gene's germline CDR1 is SGHRS and CDR2 YFSETQ. This CDR3 comprises 13 residues. Trimming shortened V by 4 bases and J by 9 bases, and 15 bases separated the two germline ends. The CDR3 protein is CASSQEGGPTQYF. CDR3 bases: TGCGCCAGCAGCCAGGAGGGGGGGCCCACGCAGTATTTT.

The sample holds many counts of this clonotype. The rearrangement uses TRBV6-1 and TRBJ1-1; D remains ambiguous. Germline V lookup: CDR1 MNHNS, CDR2 SASEGT. The CDR3 has 14 residues. V shed 6 bases and J shed 0 bases, with 11 bases lying between them. The DNA of the CDR3 is TGTGCCAGCAGGATGGCCTTTATGAACACTGAAGCTTTCTTT. Translating gives CASRMAFMNTEAFF.

This clonotype has a count of ten or more. The rearrangement joins TRBV9 to TRBJ1-1; D might be TRBD1 (5 bases). Germline values: CDR1 SGDLS, CDR2 YYNGEE. The length of the CDR3 is 15 residues. Trimming cost V 4 bases and J 5 bases, with 18 bases left between them. CDR3 DNA: TGTGCCAGCAGCCCTAATAGGCAATCAGGGACTGAAGCTTTCTTT. Encoded protein: CASSPNRQSGTEAFF.

This clonotype was seen many times. The chain employs TRBV12-3 or TRBV12-4 and TRBJ2-5; D remains ambiguous. V was clipped by 6 bases and J by 7 bases, with 12 bases between them. This CDR3 is 12 amino acids long. CDR3 protein: CASRGTWGTQYF. CDR3 in DNA: TGTGCCAGCAGGGGCACCTGGGGGACCCAGTACTTC.

This clonotype was counted between two and nine times. For the CDR3, the DNA is TGTGCCTCCCACCCACCTGGTCAGGGCTTCTCTGGAAACACCATATATTTT. Translated, it gives CASHPPGQGFSGNTIYF. The V call is TRBV30, the J call TRBJ1-3, with a tentative D call TRBD1 (5 bases). Germline V lookup: CDR1 GTSNPN, CDR2 SVGIG (reference sequence). Trimming shortened V by 7 bases and J by 0 bases, and 22 bases separated the two germline ends. The CDR3 extends over 17 amino acids.

About this clonotype itself: Mismatch with germline at one junction end may stem from a read error. The chain uses TRBV7-9 and TRBJ2-5; D is uncertain. CDR3 length: 14 amino acids. The V gene's germline CDR1 is SEHNR and CDR2 FQNEAQ (reference sequence). Written as DNA, the CDR3 is TGTGCCACCAGCCTACGGACGGCCCAAGAGACCCAGTACTTC. Protein product: CATSLRTAQETQYF.

This clonotype was detected ten times or more. The chain recombines TRBV6-2 or TRBV6-3 with TRBJ1-1, with a tentative D call TRBD1 (5 bases). The germline V gene encodes CDR1 MNHEY and CDR2 SVGEGT. V lost 0 bases and J 1 base, leaving 9 bases between the germline ends. This CDR3 is built from 15 residues. CDR3 residues: CASSYSSGANTEAFF. CDR3 in DNA: TGTGCCAGCAGTTACTCGAGTGGGGCGAACACTGAAGCTTTCTTT.

This clonotype was detected many times. The J gene is TRBJ1-6, the V gene TRBV28; no firm D call. The CDR3 is made up of 12 amino acids. Per germline, CDR1 MDHEN and CDR2 SYDVKM. V dropped 1 base and J dropped 5 bases, with 0 bases sitting between them. CDR3 in DNA: TGTGCCAGCAGTTTATATAATTCACCCCTCCACTTT. Translation gives CASSLYNSPLHF.

This clonotype was picked up many times. The rearrangement joins TRBV10-3 to TRBJ2-7, with D perhaps matching TRBD1 (8 bases). This CDR3 region has 13 residues. The V end was cut by 8 bases, the J end by 5 bases, with 16 bases between. From germline, CDR1 is ENHRY and CDR2 SYGVKD. The CDR3, as DNA: TGTGCCATCGCGAAAGCGGGACAGGACGAGCAGTACTTC. It is translated as CAIAKAGQDEQYF.

This clonotype occurred many times. V usage is TRBV4-1 and J usage is TRBJ2-1; 9 bases are shared with TRBD2. Trimming took 2 bases from V and 8 from J; bases not matched to a gene: 13. Germline V gives CDR1 MGHRA, CDR2 YSYEKL. There are 17 residues in the CDR3. CDR3 in DNA: TGCGCCAGCAGCCAAAGAAAGCTAGCGGGGACCAAGGATGAGCAGTTCTTC. Encoded protein: CASSQRKLAGTKDEQFF.

This clonotype was counted ten times or more. V gene TRBV5-6 combines with J gene TRBJ2-4, with D possibly being TRBD1 (6 bases). The CDR3 is made up of 15 amino acids. V gave up 4 bases and J gave up 5 bases, with 16 bases separating them. Germline V gives CDR1 SGHDT, CDR2 YYEEEE. CDR3 in amino acids: CASSDRWRQENIQYF. In DNA form, the CDR3 reads TGTGCCAGCAGCGACAGGTGGCGGCAGGAAAACATTCAGTACTTC.

With regard to this clonotype: Being one base from a much bigger clone, this may be a read error. The chain recombines TRBV4-2 with TRBJ1-4, with a tentative D call TRBD1 (5 bases). CDR3 length: 16 residues. Germline CDR1 LGHNA, CDR2 YNFKEQ. DNA for the CDR3: TGTGCCAGCAGCCAAGATTACGGGGGGACTAATGAAATACTGTTTTTT. It yields the protein CASSQDYGGTNEILFF.

This clonotype was detected many times. The J gene is TRBJ1-5, the V gene TRBV4-2, with D maybe TRBD1 (6 bases). Trimming pared 4 bases from V and 9 bases from J, leaving 16 bases between. Germline loops: CDR1 LGHNA, CDR2 YNFKEQ. The CDR3 has 14 residues. The DNA of the CDR3 is TGTGCCAGCAGCCCCCATGAGGGGGAAGGGCCCCAGCATTTT. Translating gives CASSPHEGEGPQHF.

For this clonotype: A much bigger clone sits one base away, suggesting this may be a read error. This chain uses TRBV6-6 with TRBJ2-7; D ambiguous. CDR1 is MNHNY and CDR2 is SVGAGI in the germline V gene (reference sequence). The CDR3 loop spans 13 amino acids. This CDR3 is CSSSYLLSYEQYF. The CDR3 nucleotides are TGTTCCAGCAGTTACCTTTTATCCTACGAGCAGTACTTC.

Many counts were recorded for this clonotype. The rearrangement links TRBV7-2 to TRBJ2-7; 8 bases fit TRBD2. The CDR3 spans 13 residues. Per the germline V gene, CDR1 is SGHTA and CDR2 is FQGNSA. J lost 2 bases, V lost 7 bases, and 4 bases had no gene match. For the CDR3, the DNA is TGTGCCAGCACGGGGGGGGAGACCTACGAGCAGTACTTC. This gives the protein CASTGGETYEQYF. Full variable domain (remainder filled in from reference TRBV7-2 and TRBJ2-7): GAGVSQSPSNKVTEKGKDVELRCDPISGHTALYWYRQSLGQGLEFLIYFQGNSAPDKSGLPSDRFSAERTGGSVSTLTIQRTQQEDSAVYLCASTGGETYEQYFGPGTRLTVT.